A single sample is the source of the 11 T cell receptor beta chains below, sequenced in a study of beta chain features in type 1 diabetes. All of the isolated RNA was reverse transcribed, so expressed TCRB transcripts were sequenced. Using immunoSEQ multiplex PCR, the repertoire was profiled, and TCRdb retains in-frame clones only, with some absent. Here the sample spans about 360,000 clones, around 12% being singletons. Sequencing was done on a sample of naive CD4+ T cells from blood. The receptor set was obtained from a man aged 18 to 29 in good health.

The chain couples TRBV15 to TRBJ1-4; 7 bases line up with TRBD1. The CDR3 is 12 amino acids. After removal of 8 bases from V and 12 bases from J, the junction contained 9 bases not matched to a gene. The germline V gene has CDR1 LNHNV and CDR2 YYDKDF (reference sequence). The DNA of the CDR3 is TGTGCCACCGGACAGGAGGGATTTGAACTGTTTTTT. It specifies CATGQEGFELFF.

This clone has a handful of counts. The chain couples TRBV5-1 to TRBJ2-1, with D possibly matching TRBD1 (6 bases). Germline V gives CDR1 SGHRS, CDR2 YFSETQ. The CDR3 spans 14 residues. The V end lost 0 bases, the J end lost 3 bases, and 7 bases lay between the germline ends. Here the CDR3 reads CASSLGQVYNEQFF. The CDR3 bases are TGCGCCAGCAGCTTGGGACAGGTCTACAATGAGCAGTTCTTC.

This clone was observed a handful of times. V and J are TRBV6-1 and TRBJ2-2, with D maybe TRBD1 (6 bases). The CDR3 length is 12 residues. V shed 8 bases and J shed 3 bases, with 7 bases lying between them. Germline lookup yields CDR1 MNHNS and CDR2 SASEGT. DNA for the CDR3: TGTGCCAGCGGGGGCTACACCGGGGAGCTGTTTTTT. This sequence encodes CASGGYTGELFF.

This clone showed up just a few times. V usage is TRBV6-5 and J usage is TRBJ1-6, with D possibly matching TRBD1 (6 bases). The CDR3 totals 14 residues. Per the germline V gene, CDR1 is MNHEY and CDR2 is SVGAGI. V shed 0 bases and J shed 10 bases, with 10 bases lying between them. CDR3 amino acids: CASSYSGTQSPLHF. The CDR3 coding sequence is TGTGCCAGCAGTTACTCGGGGACACAATCACCCCTCCACTTT.

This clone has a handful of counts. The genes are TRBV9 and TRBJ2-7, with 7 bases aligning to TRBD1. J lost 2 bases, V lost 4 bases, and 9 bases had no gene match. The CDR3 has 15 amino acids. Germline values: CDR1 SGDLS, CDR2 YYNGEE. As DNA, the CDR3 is TGTGCCAGCAGCCCGCGACAGGGAAGGGCCTACGAGCAGTACTTC. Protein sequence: CASSPRQGRAYEQYF.

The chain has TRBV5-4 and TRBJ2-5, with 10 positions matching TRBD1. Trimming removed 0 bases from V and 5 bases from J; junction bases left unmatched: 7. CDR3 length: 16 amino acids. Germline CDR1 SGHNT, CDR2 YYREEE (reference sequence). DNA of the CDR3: TGTGCCAGCAGCTTGGATCTGGACAGGGGGGTTGAGACCCAGTACTTC. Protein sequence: CASSLDLDRGVETQYF.

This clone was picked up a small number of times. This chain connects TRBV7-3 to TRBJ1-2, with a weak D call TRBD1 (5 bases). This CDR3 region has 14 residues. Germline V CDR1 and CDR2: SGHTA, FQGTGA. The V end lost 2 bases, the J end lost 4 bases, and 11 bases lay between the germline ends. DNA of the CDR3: TGTGCCAGCAGCTTAGCTGACAGTGGCTATGGCTACACCTTC. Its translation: CASSLADSGYGYTF.

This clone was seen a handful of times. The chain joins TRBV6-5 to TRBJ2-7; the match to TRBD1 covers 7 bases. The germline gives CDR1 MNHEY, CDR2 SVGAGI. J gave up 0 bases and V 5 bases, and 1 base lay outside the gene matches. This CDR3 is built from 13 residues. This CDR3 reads CASSGTASYEQYF. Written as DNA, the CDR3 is TGTGCCAGCAGTGGGACAGCCTCCTACGAGCAGTACTTC.

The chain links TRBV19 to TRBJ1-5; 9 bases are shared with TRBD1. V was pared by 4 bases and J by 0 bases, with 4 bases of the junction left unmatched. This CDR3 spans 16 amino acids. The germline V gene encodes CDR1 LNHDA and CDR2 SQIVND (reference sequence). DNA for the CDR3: TGTGCCAGTAGTACCCACAGGGGGCCTAGCAATCAGCCCCAGCATTTT. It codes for CASSTHRGPSNQPQHF.

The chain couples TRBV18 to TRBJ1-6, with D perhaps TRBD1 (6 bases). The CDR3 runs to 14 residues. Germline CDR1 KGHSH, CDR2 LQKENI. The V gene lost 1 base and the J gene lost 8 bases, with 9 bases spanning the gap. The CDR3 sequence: CASSPRGQDSPLHF. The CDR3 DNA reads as TGTGCCAGCTCACCACGGGGGCAGGATTCACCCCTCCACTTT.

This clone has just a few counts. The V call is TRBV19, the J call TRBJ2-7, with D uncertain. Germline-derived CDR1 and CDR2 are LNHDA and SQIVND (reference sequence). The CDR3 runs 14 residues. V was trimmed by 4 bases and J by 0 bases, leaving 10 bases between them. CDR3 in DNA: TGTGCCAGTAGTACCGTACCGGTCTCCTACGAGCAGTACTTC. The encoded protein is CASSTVPVSYEQYF.